This T cell receptor beta chain was captured in a study of T cells expressing NK-cell markers. Study as a whole: Eight donors were sequenced, seven testing HCMV-seropositive and one testing seronegative.

5'RACE template switching built TCR beta cDNA with unique molecular identifiers. TCRdb reprocessed the 5' RACE reads; each CDR3 protein has one entry and no DNA is given. The listing records about 550,000 distinct CDR3 sequences. The CDR3 covers 19 residues. The specimen was blood T cells: a sorted CD56 or NKG2C T cell subset, CD4+ or CD8+ T cells, or bulk PBMC T cells (not recorded which). The receptor comes from a young man in good health. The V and J genes are TRBV21-1 and TRBJ2-1; the TCRdb D gene call, TRBD2, has no DNA to confirm it. TRBV21-1 is recorded as a pseudogene. CDR3: CASSTNLGVREGSYNEQFF.